A single sample gave rise to the 19 T cell receptor beta chains below, sequenced in a study of radiation and T cells in renal cell carcinoma. Clones were sequenced by immunoSEQ multiplex PCR, and TCRdb holds only the in-frame ones, with some missing. The sample shows around 77,000 clones, around four fifths of them seen only once. Stated time point: blood 4 weeks post-SBRT, at nephrectomy. Treatment given: 15 Gy SBRT to primary tumor, nephrectomy 4 weeks later. The specimen was blood, collected from a patient whose treatment included radiotherapy and nephrectomy. The receptors were sampled from a woman in her sixties or seventies with renal cell carcinoma.

The V call is TRBV4-2, the J call TRBJ2-7, with D perhaps matching TRBD2 (5 bases). V was clipped by 4 bases and J by 4 bases, with 8 bases between them. This CDR3 is 12 amino acids long. Germline CDR1 is LGHNA and CDR2 is YNFKEQ. CDR3 coding DNA: TGTGCCAGCAGCCTCCGGGGTTACGAGCAGTACTTC. The encoded protein is CASSLRGYEQYF.

The chain employs TRBV9 and TRBJ2-7; 7 bases are a match to TRBD2. The CDR3 spans 13 residues. Germline CDR1 SGDLS, CDR2 YYNGEE. V shed 2 bases, J shed 7 bases, and the junction held 6 bases outside the gene matches. CDR3 bases: TGTGCCAGCAGCGTGGGGGTCGGGAGGGAGCAGTACTTC. Translating it yields CASSVGVGREQYF.

The sample holds one count of this clone. This chain joins TRBV27 and TRBJ2-7; TRBD2 matches at 10 bases. Trimming at V came to 8 bases and at J to 6 bases, leaving 10 bases not matched to a gene. The CDR3 has 14 amino acids. Germline V gene data show CDR1 as MNHEY and CDR2 as SMNVEV (reference sequence). The CDR3 loop reads CASSEREGLLEQYF. Here the CDR3 DNA reads TGTGCCAGCTCAGAGCGGGAGGGCCTACTCGAGCAGTACTTC.

This chain joins TRBV7-2 and TRBJ2-3; D is possibly TRBD1 (6 bases). The CDR3 length is 14 residues. V lost 4 bases and J 0 bases, leaving 8 bases between the germline ends. CDR1 SGHTA and CDR2 FQGNSA come from the germline V gene. CDR3 region: CASSWGPSTDTQYF. CDR3 DNA sequence: TGTGCCAGCAGCTGGGGGCCTAGCACAGATACGCAGTATTTT. The variable domain in full, with the rest retrieved from reference TRBV7-2 and TRBJ2-3, is GAGVSQSPSNKVTEKGKDVELRCDPISGHTALYWYRQSLGQGLEFLIYFQGNSAPDKSGLPSDRFSAERTGGSVSTLTIQRTQQEDSAVYLCASSWGPSTDTQYFGPGTRLTVL.

V usage is TRBV7-2 and J usage is TRBJ1-2; no definite D call. This CDR3 region has 13 residues. Trimming removed 0 bases from V and 2 bases from J, with 4 bases in between. Per the germline V gene, CDR1 is SGHTA and CDR2 is FQGNSA. DNA of the CDR3: TGTGCCAGCAGCTTAGCTGGGAACTATGGCTACACCTTC. Protein product: CASSLAGNYGYTF.

The V call is TRBV9, the J call TRBJ2-1, with 8 bases matching TRBD2. Losses at the gene ends were 0 bases for V and 7 bases for J; bases not matched to a gene: 6. Germline V gene lookup returns CDR1 SGDLS and CDR2 YYNGEE. The CDR3 covers 15 residues. CDR3 region: CASSVEASGRNEQFF. In nucleotides, the CDR3 is TGTGCCAGCAGCGTAGAGGCTAGCGGGCGGAATGAGCAGTTCTTC.

This chain uses TRBV5-1 with TRBJ2-1, with no clear D. The CDR3 has 15 amino acids. V lost 0 bases to trimming and J lost 4 bases, with 11 bases between them. Germline V lookup: CDR1 SGHRS, CDR2 YFSETQ. CDR3 DNA: TGCGCCAGCAGCTTGGAATCAAGTGGTTACAATGAGCAGTTCTTC. Its protein is CASSLESSGYNEQFF.

This clone showed up just once. The chain couples TRBV4-1 to TRBJ1-5; the D is unclear. The CDR3 spans 18 residues. Between the trimmed V and J ends, which lost 0 bases and 0 bases, there was a span of 15 bases. The germline CDR1 and CDR2 sequences are MGHRA and YSYEKL. The CDR3 DNA follows: TGCGCCAGCAGCCAAGAATCGACACGGTCCTATAGCAATCAGCCCCAGCATTTT. Encoded protein: CASSQESTRSYSNQPQHF.

The chain is built from TRBV29-1 and TRBJ2-7, with 9 nucleotides matching TRBD1. V lost 1 base to trimming and J lost 2 bases; unmatched junction nucleotides: 6. Germline CDR1 is SQVTM and CDR2 is ANQGSEA. The CDR3 contains 15 residues. In nucleotides, the CDR3 is TGCAGCGTTGAAGGGGCGGGACAGGGTCCCTACGAGCAGTACTTC. It encodes CSVEGAGQGPYEQYF.

The chain combines TRBV27 with TRBJ1-1; 7 nucleotides match TRBD1. V was pared by 5 bases and J by 1 base, with 7 bases of the junction left unmatched. In germline, CDR1 is MNHEY, CDR2 SMNVEV (reference sequence). This CDR3 is built from 15 residues. CDR3 sequence (DNA): TGTGCCAGCAGTCCGACAGGGTTCCCGAACACTGAAGCTTTCTTT. It is translated as CASSPTGFPNTEAFF.

The chain links TRBV9 to TRBJ1-6, with D possibly TRBD1 on 5 matching bases. CDR3 length: 16 residues. Trimming took 4 bases from V and 4 from J, leaving 15 bases between them. Germline loops: CDR1 SGDLS, CDR2 YYNGEE. CDR3 coding DNA: TGTGCCAGCAGCCTTGAGCAGGGACTATATAATTCACCCCTCCACTTT. This encodes CASSLEQGLYNSPLHF. Full variable domain (missing parts from reference TRBV9 and TRBJ1-6): DSGVTQTPKHLITATGQRVTLRCSPRSGDLSVYWYQQSLDQGLQFLIQYYNGEERAKGNILERFSAQQFPDLHSELNLSSLELGDSALYFCASSLEQGLYNSPLHFGNGTRLTVT.

This clone was observed at least ten times. V usage is TRBV9 and J usage is TRBJ2-5; either TRBD1 or TRBD2 may fit D (5 bases each). The ends were cut back, 0 bases at V and 4 bases at J, with 13 bases in the middle. Germline loops: CDR1 SGDLS, CDR2 YYNGEE. This CDR3 comprises 15 residues. The CDR3 sequence: CASSVVGAGLETQYF. For the CDR3, the DNA is TGTGCCAGCAGCGTAGTCGGGGCAGGTCTAGAGACCCAGTACTTC.

This clone occurred once. The chain has TRBV9 and TRBJ1-1; 10 nucleotides match TRBD1. The CDR3 has 14 amino acids. After removal of 2 bases from V and 6 bases from J, the junction contained 4 bases not matched to a gene. Per the germline V gene, CDR1 is SGDLS and CDR2 is YYNGEE. This CDR3 is CASSVGQGEAEAFF. The CDR3 coding sequence is TGTGCCAGCAGCGTCGGACAGGGGGAGGCTGAAGCTTTCTTT.

The rearrangement links TRBV10-1 to TRBJ2-1, with TRBD2 identical over 8 bases. The ends lost 5 bases at V and 2 bases at J; junction bases unmatched: 8. Germline V gene lookup returns CDR1 WNHNN and CDR2 SYGVQD (reference sequence). The CDR3 has 16 residues. The CDR3 DNA sequence: TGCGCCAGCAGTCCTTTAGCGGGGAACGCCTACAATGAGCAGTTCTTC. It encodes CASSPLAGNAYNEQFF.

The J gene is TRBJ1-1, the V gene TRBV9; the D gene is possibly TRBD1 (5 bases). Deletions cut 4 bases from V and 4 bases from J, with 11 bases between. The CDR3 runs 13 residues. CDR1 and CDR2 (germline): SGDLS, YYNGEE. For the CDR3, the DNA is TGTGCCAGCAGCCCACGCCAGGGCACTGAAGCTTTCTTT. It yields the protein CASSPRQGTEAFF.

The chain has TRBV4-2 and TRBJ2-2; D tentatively fits TRBD1 or TRBD2 (5 bases each). The germline CDR1 and CDR2 sequences are LGHNA and YNFKEQ. CDR3 length: 14 amino acids. Trimming cost V 2 bases and J 6 bases, with 10 bases left between them. Here the CDR3 DNA reads TGTGCCAGCAGCCAATCTGAGGGGTCCGGGGAGCTGTTTTTT. Amino acid sequence: CASSQSEGSGELFF.

The gene calls are TRBV30 and TRBJ1-4; no definite D call. The CDR3 has 13 residues. Germline values: CDR1 GTSNPN, CDR2 SVGIG (reference sequence). V shed 0 bases and J shed 5 bases, with 7 bases lying between them. This CDR3 reads CAWSVNRNEKLFF. CDR3 DNA sequence: TGTGCCTGGAGTGTAAACCGAAATGAAAAACTGTTTTTT.

V gene TRBV4-3 combines with J gene TRBJ1-1, with 8 bases lining up with TRBD1. Trimming took 1 base from V and 3 from J; bases not matched to a gene: 10. The CDR3 contains 17 residues. In germline, CDR1 is LGHNA, CDR2 YSLEER. CDR3 amino acids: CASSQALSGQGDTEAFF. The CDR3 nucleotides are TGCGCCAGCAGCCAAGCCCTATCAGGACAGGGAGACACTGAAGCTTTCTTT.

This chain uses TRBV6-6 with TRBJ1-6, with TRBD1 matching 7 bases. With V trimmed by 2 bases and J by 6 bases, 1 base remained unmatched. CDR1 MNHNY and CDR2 SVGAGI come from the germline V gene (reference sequence). CDR3 length: 14 residues. The CDR3 reads CASSYRGLNSPLHF. DNA for the CDR3: TGTGCCAGCAGTTACAGGGGGCTTAATTCACCCCTCCACTTT.